The T cell receptor beta chain described here comes from a study of cytomegalovirus exposure and HLA in healthy donors. 60 Vbeta and 13 Jbeta primers were used in PCR. Libraries were prepared by immunoSEQ multiplex PCR; TCRdb keeps only in-frame clonotypes and omits some of them. The sample contains more than 95,000 clones, about three quarters of which appear only once. Looked up from germline, CDR1 is SGHDT and CDR2 is YYEEEE. This CDR3 is built from 14 residues. V dropped 0 bases and J dropped 2 bases, with 5 bases sitting between them. The receptor was isolated from a man aged 25-45 years in good health and CMV-seronegative. Sequenced: PBMCs. V is TRBV5-6 and J is TRBJ2-2; D gene uncertain. CDR3 sequence: CASSLVQNTGELFF. In nucleotides, the CDR3 is TGTGCCAGCAGCTTGGTTCAAAACACCGGGGAGCTGTTTTTT.